Below, one TCR beta chain is given with its context. Original processing notes: The authors estimated nucleated cell counts from reference gene primer amplification. Some clones are missing from TCRdb's copy, which holds only in-frame ones; the method was immunoSEQ multiplex PCR. V, J and clone size are taken as reported in that table, and D and trimming were inferred from the DNA itself. The sample contains about 35,000 clones, 85% of which appear only once. The sample comes from a study of blood T cell repertoires in COVID-19. Study at large: The United States, Italy and Spain supplied acute and convalescent COVID-19 samples. The cDNA or gDNA used as material had been derived from T cells, B-cell-depleted T cells, or PBMCs.

V was clipped by 2 bases and J by 5 bases, with 15 bases between them. Germline CDR1 is SEHNR and CDR2 is FQNEAQ (reference sequence). The CDR3 is 16 amino acids. The source is a man in his 60s with active or convalescent COVID-19. The chain combines TRBV7-9 with TRBJ2-2; D possibly corresponds to TRBD1 (6 bases). The sequenced sample consisted of peripheral blood. The CDR3 spells CASSLPQGTQTGELFF. For the CDR3, the DNA is TGTGCCAGCAGCTTACCGCAGGGGACCCAGACCGGGGAGCTGTTTTTT. The whole variable domain, filled in from reference TRBV7-9 and TRBJ2-2, reads DTGVSQNPRHKITKRGQNVTFRCDPISEHNRLYWYRQTLGQGPEFLTYFQNEAQLEKSRLLSDRFSAERPKGSFSTLEIQRTEQGDSAMYLCASSLPQGTQTGELFFGEGSRLTVL.